A single sample is the source of the 29 T cell receptor beta chains below, sequenced in a study of human T cells and chemical hapten exposure. TCRdb processed the RACE reads anew with MiXCR; each CDR3 protein has one entry. Among 300,000 to 400,000 distinct CDR3 sequences listed, 6% to 8.5% were seen once. Specified time point: patch test 1, 2 weeks after DPC sensitization. Treatment meaning: therapeutic diphenylcyclopropenone sensitization with weekly scalp DPC. This specimen was whole blood, taken in connection with sensitization to the hapten diphenylcyclopropenone (DPC). The receptors stem from a woman aged 18-35 years with alopecia areata. Some clones in this sample may be carry-over from other donors' samples.

V usage is TRBV6-5 and J usage is TRBJ1-1; D is unclear. This CDR3 comprises 15 residues. Per the germline V gene, CDR1 is MNHEY and CDR2 is SVGAGI. V was trimmed by 8 bases and J by 5 bases, leaving 21 bases between them. The CDR3 DNA reads as TGTGCCAGCCGACTGGGAACAGCAGGAGGGACTGAAGCTTTCTTT. It is translated as CASRLGTAGGTEAFF.

DNA of the CDR3: TGCAGTGCTAGGGCTTTACCTCAGGGTAGCCATGGCTACACCTTC. Translated: CSARALPQGSHGYTF. The chain is built from TRBV20-1 and TRBJ1-2; tentatively, D is TRBD1 (5 bases). The CDR3 contains 15 residues. Germline V CDR1 and CDR2: DFQATT, SNEGSKA (reference sequence). V shed 3 bases and J shed 6 bases, with 20 bases lying between them.

A remark on this clonotype: One end of the junction does not line up with germline, which may come from a read error. J is TRBJ2-1 and V is TRBV12-3 or TRBV12-4, with 13 bases identical to TRBD2. This CDR3 has 12 residues. As DNA, the CDR3 is TGTGCCAGCAGTCTCGGACTAGCGGGGGATCTCTTC. It is translated as CASSLGLAGDLF.

The chain links TRBV10-3 to TRBJ1-5, with D perhaps matching TRBD1 (5 bases). Germline-derived CDR1 and CDR2 are ENHRY and SYGVKD. The CDR3 sequence is 13 residues long. With 4 bases removed from V and 3 bases from J, the gap between germline ends came to 7 bases. The CDR3 sequence: CAISGDLNQPQHF. CDR3 nucleotides: TGTGCCATCAGTGGGGACCTCAATCAGCCCCAGCATTTT.

The gene calls are TRBV6-2 or TRBV6-3 and TRBJ2-4; the D gene is possibly TRBD2 (5 bases). This CDR3 comprises 11 residues. V gave up 0 bases and J gave up 15 bases, with 9 bases separating them. Germline V gives CDR1 MNHEY, CDR2 SVGEGT. The DNA of the CDR3 is TGTGCCAGCAGTTACTCGGACTCCCTGTACTTC. Amino acids: CASSYSDSLYF.

This clonotype was seen many times. The chain recombines TRBV4-3 with TRBJ2-7; D is possibly TRBD2 (6 bases). CDR1 LGHNA and CDR2 YSLEER come from the germline V gene. The CDR3 is 17 residues long. V was cut by 0 bases and J by 7 bases, with 22 bases left in between. CDR3 sequence (DNA): TGCGCCAGCAGCCAAGATTTTCGCGGGGTCAGCTCCGGAGAGCAGTACTTC. Translating it yields CASSQDFRGVSSGEQYF.

This clonotype was observed many times. The CDR3 nucleotides are TGTGCCAGCAGTTCCGAGGGGCCAACGGCAGATACGCAGTATTTT. Translating it yields CASSSEGPTADTQYF. This chain uses TRBV12-3 or TRBV12-4 with TRBJ2-3, with D perhaps being TRBD1 or TRBD2 (5 bases each). V lost 4 bases and J 4 bases, leaving 15 bases between the germline ends. CDR3 length: 15 residues.

This clonotype was seen ten or more times. The rearrangement links TRBV2 to TRBJ1-1; TRBD1 aligns across 7 bases. The trim removed 1 base at V and 2 bases at J, leaving 10 bases unmatched. CDR3 length equals 17 residues. Germline CDR1 SNHLY, CDR2 FYNNEI. CDR3 bases: TGTGCCAGCAGTGAAGGCCCTATTTGGACAGGTAACACTGAAGCTTTCTTT. Protein sequence: CASSEGPIWTGNTEAFF.

The chain links TRBV7-2 to TRBJ2-4; 11 bases fit TRBD2. The CDR3 contains 15 residues. The germline V gene encodes CDR1 SGHTA and CDR2 FQGNSA. V shed 2 bases and J 6 bases; nucleotides not matched to a gene: 3. The CDR3 protein is CASSLHSGGVNIQYF. The CDR3, as DNA: TGTGCCAGCAGCTTACATAGCGGGGGGGTAAACATTCAGTACTTC.

This clonotype has a handful of counts. The chain uses TRBV5-1 and TRBJ2-1; weak D call: TRBD2 (6 bases). This CDR3 is 15 amino acids long. Germline V lookup: CDR1 SGHRS, CDR2 YFSETQ. V lost 0 bases and J 4 bases, leaving 11 bases between the germline ends. The CDR3: CASSLDAGSYNEQFF. The CDR3 nucleotides read TGCGCCAGCAGCTTGGATGCGGGGTCGTACAATGAGCAGTTCTTC.

The chain is built from TRBV11-1 and TRBJ1-2; D gene uncertain. Germline loops: CDR1 SGHAT, CDR2 FQDESV (reference sequence). Trimming removed 2 bases from V and 6 bases from J, with 10 bases in between. The CDR3 length is 13 residues. As DNA, the CDR3 is TGTGCCAGCAGCTTAAACCGGGAGGATGGCTACACCTTC. Its translation: CASSLNREDGYTF.

The sample holds many counts of this clonotype. V usage is TRBV5-1 and J usage is TRBJ2-7, with TRBD2 identical over 11 bases. The CDR3 is 15 amino acids. V lost 3 bases, J lost 2 bases, and 4 bases stayed unmatched. In germline, CDR1 is SGHRS, CDR2 YFSETQ. The CDR3 nucleotides are TGCGCCAGCAGCTCTAGACTAGCGGGACCCTACGAGCAGTACTTC. Encoded protein: CASSSRLAGPYEQYF.

This clonotype was seen more than once but under ten times. The genes are TRBV6-2 or TRBV6-3 and TRBJ1-5; 8 bases are a match to TRBD1. The CDR3 extends over 15 amino acids. J was trimmed by 8 bases and V by 2 bases; bases with no gene match: 8. Germline CDR1 reads MNHEY; CDR2 reads SVGEGT. Here the CDR3 reads CASSYRTGPKEPQHF. The CDR3 DNA is TGTGCCAGCAGTTACAGGACAGGGCCCAAGGAGCCCCAGCATTTT.

This clonotype has a handful of counts. This chain joins TRBV4-3 and TRBJ2-1, with 10 bases fitting TRBD2. CDR1 LGHNA and CDR2 YSLEER come from the germline V gene. Trimming took 4 bases from V and 8 from J; bases not matched to a gene: 11. This CDR3 comprises 16 residues. The CDR3 DNA sequence: TGCGCCAGCAGCCTCGCTAGCGGGGGACCAGGCGATGAGCAGTTCTTC. Translation gives CASSLASGGPGDEQFF.

This clonotype was detected a few times. The chain employs TRBV6-5 and TRBJ1-5; D ambiguous. Germline lookup yields CDR1 MNHEY and CDR2 SVGAGI. The CDR3 sequence is 15 residues long. V lost 6 bases, J lost 0 bases, and 12 bases lay in between. CDR3 coding DNA: TGTGCCAGCAGGCCTAACTCGTATAGCAATCAGCCCCAGCATTTT. Encoded protein: CASRPNSYSNQPQHF.

This clonotype appeared many times. This chain links TRBV12-3 or TRBV12-4 with TRBJ2-3; D is uncertain. This CDR3 is 12 amino acids long. With 1 base removed from V and 5 bases from J, the gap between germline ends came to 4 bases. CDR3 loop: CASSLVEDTQYF. The CDR3 nucleotides read TGTGCCAGCAGTTTAGTGGAAGATACGCAGTATTTT.

The genes are TRBV20-1 and TRBJ1-2, with D possibly matching TRBD1 (5 bases). Germline V lookup: CDR1 DFQATT, CDR2 SNEGSKA (reference sequence). V was trimmed by 8 bases and J by 0 bases, leaving 13 bases between them. The CDR3 length is 13 residues. CDR3 in DNA: TGCAGTTCGCAGGGACCGTCTAACTATGGCTACACCTTC. Translation gives CSSQGPSNYGYTF.

This clonotype was counted many times. The J gene is TRBJ1-1, the V gene TRBV6-5, with D hard to call. There are 11 residues in the CDR3. V lost 2 bases to trimming and J lost 8 bases, with 6 bases between them. Per the germline V gene, CDR1 is MNHEY and CDR2 is SVGAGI. The CDR3 protein is CASSYGQEAFF. For the CDR3, the DNA is TGTGCCAGCAGTTACGGCCAGGAAGCTTTCTTT.

The chain links TRBV3-1 to TRBJ2-7, with D possibly being TRBD2 (5 bases). The CDR3 contains 14 residues. Germline CDR1 is LGHDT and CDR2 is YNNKEL (reference sequence). V was pared by 0 bases and J by 1 base, with 7 bases between. The CDR3 sequence is CASSQEAVSYEQYF. DNA of the CDR3: TGTGCCAGCAGCCAAGAAGCGGTTTCCTACGAGCAGTACTTC.

In this sample, this clonotype turned up a few times. V gene TRBV6-5 combines with J gene TRBJ2-7, with TRBD1 identical over 9 bases. V was pared by 9 bases and J by 9 bases, with 12 bases of the junction left unmatched. Germline V gene sequence: CDR1 MNHEY, CDR2 SVGAGI. This CDR3 region has 13 residues. Here the CDR3 DNA reads TGTGCCAGTTACCGGGACAGGGATTCCGGGCAGTACTTC. This sequence encodes CASYRDRDSGQYF.

The CDR3 nucleotides read TGCGCCAGCAGCATGGACAGGGGGCGAGCTTTCTTT. Its translation is CASSMDRGRAFF. The V and J genes are TRBV5-1 and TRBJ1-1, with TRBD1 matching 11 bases. Trimming cost V 4 bases and J 10 bases; bases outside gene matches: 3. Looked up from germline, CDR1 is SGHRS and CDR2 is YFSETQ. CDR3 length equals 12 residues. The full variable domain, rest sourced from reference TRBV5-1 and TRBJ1-1, is KAGVTQTPRYLIKTRGQQVTLSCSPISGHRSVSWYQQTPGQGLQFLFEYFSETQRNKGNFPGRFSGRQFSNSRSEMNVSTLELGDSALYLCASSMDRGRAFFGQGTRLTVV.

This clonotype was seen a few times. V is TRBV6-2 or TRBV6-3 and J is TRBJ1-5, with no clear D. Germline V gives CDR1 MNHEY, CDR2 SVGEGT. The V end was cut by 4 bases, the J end by 5 bases, with 12 bases between. This CDR3 region has 14 residues. The CDR3 DNA follows: TGTGCCAGCAGTTCCCGAGACTCTTATCAGCCCCAGCATTTT. Its protein is CASSSRDSYQPQHF.

The chain uses TRBV20-1 and TRBJ1-1; D call uncertain. The V and J ends lost 6 bases and 2 bases respectively, with 16 bases between them. Germline V gives CDR1 DFQATT, CDR2 SNEGSKA (reference sequence). There are 14 residues in the CDR3. The CDR3 reads CSAPVGASNTEAFF. As DNA, the CDR3 is TGCAGTGCCCCGGTCGGAGCCAGTAACACTGAAGCTTTCTTT.

This clonotype has more than one count but fewer than ten. The CDR3 sequence is CASSAGLPDTQYF. Written as DNA, the CDR3 is TGTGCCAGCTCCGCTGGACTTCCAGATACGCAGTATTTT. The chain joins TRBV18 to TRBJ2-3, with D possibly TRBD2 on 5 matching bases. Between the trimmed V and J ends, which lost 6 bases and 4 bases, there was a span of 11 bases. The germline CDR1 and CDR2 sequences are KGHSH and LQKENI. There are 13 residues in the CDR3.

This clonotype has ten or more counts. The chain recombines TRBV5-1 with TRBJ2-3; D ambiguous. Germline CDR1 and CDR2: SGHRS and YFSETQ. V dropped 0 bases and J dropped 2 bases, with 10 bases sitting between them. The CDR3 covers 15 residues. CDR3 nucleotide sequence: TGCGCCAGCAGCTTGGAGGGCAGCGTCACAGATACGCAGTATTTT. As protein: CASSLEGSVTDTQYF.

The chain carries TRBV11-2 and TRBJ1-1; D is perhaps TRBD1 (5 bases). Trimming cost V 1 base and J 4 bases, with 13 bases left between them. Germline values: CDR1 SGHAT, CDR2 FQNNGV. The CDR3 is made up of 15 amino acids. CDR3 sequence: CASSLGQGRATEAFF. CDR3 nucleotides: TGTGCCAGCAGCTTAGGCCAGGGCAGGGCCACTGAAGCTTTCTTT. Based on the CDR3 plus reference TRBV11-2 and TRBJ1-1, the full variable domain is EAGVAQSPRYKIIEKRQSVAFWCNPISGHATLYWYQQILGQGPKLLIQFQNNGVVDDSQLPKDRFSAERLKGVDSTLKIQPAKLEDSAVYLCASSLGQGRATEAFFGQGTRLTVV.

This clonotype occurred many times. The chain is built from TRBV5-1 and TRBJ2-5, with D possibly matching TRBD1 (5 bases). Germline loops: CDR1 SGHRS, CDR2 YFSETQ. The CDR3 is 14 amino acids. Between the trimmed V and J ends, which lost 4 bases and 5 bases, there was a span of 15 bases. CDR3 nucleotides: TGCGCCAGCAGCCCCTCCGACTGGGGCGAGACCCAGTACTTC. Its protein product is CASSPSDWGETQYF.

This clonotype was seen a few times. The rearrangement joins TRBV5-1 to TRBJ2-3, with a tentative D call TRBD2 (5 bases). The germline V gene has CDR1 SGHRS and CDR2 YFSETQ. Trimming pared 0 bases from V and 4 bases from J, leaving 6 bases between. There are 13 residues in the CDR3. The DNA of the CDR3 is TGCGCCAGCAGCTTGGCGGAGGCAGATACGCAGTATTTT. Translating it yields CASSLAEADTQYF.

As to this clonotype: A much larger clone differs by one base, so this may be a read error. The rearrangement uses TRBV4-3 and TRBJ2-7; D ambiguous. Trimming took 0 bases from V and 4 from J, leaving 13 bases between them. The CDR3 loop spans 15 amino acids. The germline V gene has CDR1 LGHNA and CDR2 YSLEER. Here the CDR3 reads CASSQDDGNVYEQYF. DNA for the CDR3: TGCGCCAGCAGCCAAGATGATGGGAACGTGTACGAGCAGTACTTC.